This entry lists 27 T cell receptor beta chains sequenced from one sample in a study of T cells in Graves' hyperthyroidism and ophthalmopathy. From RNA transcripts, TCR beta CDR3 regions were amplified. First-round RT-PCR targeting the TCR CDR3 was performed with the HTBI primer set. TCRdb re-called the multiplex PCR reads through MiXCR, storing one row per CDR3 protein. In the table there are approximately 380,000 distinct CDR3 sequences, more than 13% of which are singletons. Source material: blood. These receptor sequences come from a man aged 50-59 years with Graves' ophthalmopathy.

This clonotype was counted at least ten times. The genes are TRBV6-2 or TRBV6-3 and TRBJ2-2; tentatively, D is TRBD1 (5 bases). Trimming took off 9 bases at V and 0 bases at J, with 14 bases between the two ends. Germline values: CDR1 MNHEY, CDR2 SVGEGT. The CDR3 covers 15 residues. CDR3: CASTRDRANTGELFF. CDR3 coding DNA: TGTGCCAGTACCAGAGACAGAGCGAACACCGGGGAGCTGTTTTTT.

This clonotype has just a few counts. The chain is built from TRBV27 and TRBJ2-1; D is ambiguous. This CDR3 is built from 13 residues. The germline gives CDR1 MNHEY, CDR2 SMNVEV (reference sequence). V dropped 1 base and J dropped 8 bases, with 9 bases sitting between them. The CDR3 protein is CASSLFRRDEQFF. CDR3 in DNA: TGTGCCAGCAGTTTATTTCGCCGGGATGAGCAGTTCTTC.

CDR3 coding DNA: TGTGCCAGCTCACCATCCCGGACAGTCCTTGGCAATCAGCCCCAGCATTTT. It is translated as CASSPSRTVLGNQPQHF. The chain combines TRBV18 with TRBJ1-5; D possibly corresponds to TRBD1 (6 bases). Trimming cost V 2 bases and J 2 bases, with 16 bases left between them. Germline CDR1 is KGHSH and CDR2 is LQKENI. The CDR3 totals 17 residues.

This sequence joins TRBV5-5 and TRBJ1-5; perhaps TRBD1 as D (5 bases). CDR1 and CDR2 from the germline V gene are SGHKS and YYEKEE (reference sequence). The CDR3 contains 14 residues. Between the trimmed V and J ends, which lost 4 bases and 0 bases, there was a span of 8 bases. For the CDR3, the DNA is TGTGCCAGCAGCGGGGGGAGTAGCAATCAGCCCCAGCATTTT. Translating it yields CASSGGSSNQPQHF.

This clonotype was seen at least ten times. This chain connects TRBV20-1 to TRBJ1-5; TRBD1 matches 10 bases. J was trimmed by 7 bases and V by 0 bases; bases with no gene match: 12. Germline loops: CDR1 DFQATT, CDR2 SNEGSKA (reference sequence). The CDR3 covers 17 residues. The CDR3: CSARDPTGQGMGQPQHF. The DNA of the CDR3 is TGCAGTGCTAGAGATCCTACGGGACAGGGGATGGGACAGCCCCAGCATTTT.

This clonotype was seen many times. V gene TRBV20-1 combines with J gene TRBJ1-5; D not resolved. In germline, CDR1 is DFQATT, CDR2 SNEGSKA (reference sequence). The CDR3 loop spans 13 amino acids. Trimming took off 1 base at V and 3 bases at J, with 7 bases between the two ends. The CDR3 here is CSARVSNNQPQHF. The CDR3 DNA reads TGCAGTGCTAGAGTGAGTAACAATCAGCCCCAGCATTTT.

This clonotype was seen many times. The chain couples TRBV2 to TRBJ2-1; 10 bases align to TRBD2. The trim removed 5 bases at V and 9 bases at J, leaving 10 bases unmatched. The CDR3 consists of 15 residues. Germline CDR1 is SNHLY and CDR2 is FYNNEI. CDR3: CASSSISSGRGEQFF. In DNA form, the CDR3 reads TGTGCCAGCAGTAGTATTTCCAGCGGGAGGGGTGAGCAGTTCTTC.

V usage is TRBV2 and J usage is TRBJ1-5; a possible D gene is TRBD1 (6 bases). With 7 bases removed from V and 1 base from J, the gap between germline ends came to 11 bases. CDR1 is SNHLY, CDR2 FYNNEI, per germline. This CDR3 spans 14 amino acids. The CDR3 sequence is CASNPQGSNQPQHF. The CDR3 DNA reads TGTGCCAGCAACCCACAGGGAAGCAATCAGCCCCAGCATTTT.

The table lists this clonotype with many counts. This rearrangement joins TRBV2 to TRBJ2-7; 7 bases are shared with TRBD1. This CDR3 spans 13 amino acids. Germline CDR1 reads SNHLY; CDR2 reads FYNNEI. V shed 6 bases and J 3 bases; nucleotides not matched to a gene: 5. The CDR3 loop reads CASRGTENYEQYF. The CDR3 nucleotides read TGTGCCAGCAGGGGGACAGAGAACTACGAGCAGTACTTC.

The V and J genes are TRBV12-3 or TRBV12-4 and TRBJ1-2; no reliable D call. This CDR3 region has 11 residues. V shed 6 bases and J shed 7 bases, with 9 bases lying between them. The CDR3: CASSLPGGYTF. CDR3 DNA: TGTGCCAGCAGCCTCCCCGGTGGCTACACCTTC.

This clonotype was seen many times. The CDR3 reads CASSGGWNTEAFF. CDR3 DNA sequence: TGTGCCAGCAGCGGAGGTTGGAACACTGAAGCTTTCTTT. The rearrangement links TRBV2 to TRBJ1-1; D remains ambiguous. V was cut by 6 bases and J by 1 base, with 9 bases left in between. CDR1 is SNHLY, CDR2 FYNNEI, per germline. The CDR3 totals 13 residues.

This clonotype was detected many times. The chain employs TRBV3-1 and TRBJ2-7; 7 bases are shared with TRBD2. V gave up 0 bases and J gave up 0 bases; unmatched junction bases: 2. There are 15 residues in the CDR3. Germline CDR1 is LGHDT and CDR2 is YNNKEL (reference sequence). The DNA for the CDR3 is TGTGCCAGCAGCCAAGAGGGGGGGAGCTCCTACGAGCAGTACTTC. It encodes CASSQEGGSSYEQYF.

There are many counts of this clonotype. The genes are TRBV6-1 and TRBJ2-3; TRBD2 agrees at 12 bases. There are 17 residues in the CDR3. V lost 4 bases, J lost 6 bases, and 11 bases stayed unmatched. The germline V gene has CDR1 MNHNS and CDR2 SASEGT. CDR3 amino acids: CASSARLAGDGEDTQYF. CDR3 DNA sequence: TGTGCCAGCAGTGCGCGACTAGCGGGAGATGGTGAGGATACGCAGTATTTT.

Concerning this clonotype: At one boundary the junction diverges from the germline segment, which might be a read error. V gene TRBV28 combines with J gene TRBJ1-5; D is unclear. This CDR3 has 16 residues. Germline lookup yields CDR1 MDHEN and CDR2 SYDVKM. The CDR3 sequence is CASSPILGGEGQPQNF. The CDR3 bases are TGTGCCAGCAGCCCGATCTTGGGTGGAGAAGGTCAGCCCCAGAATTTT.

The chain has TRBV7-2 and TRBJ1-4; perhaps TRBD1 as D (6 bases). V dropped 5 bases and J dropped 7 bases, with 14 bases sitting between them. Germline-derived CDR1 and CDR2 are SGHTA and FQGNSA. The CDR3 consists of 14 residues. This chain's CDR3 is CASSRGGGGEKLFF. The CDR3 DNA follows: TGTGCCAGCAGCCGAGGGGGGGGGGGTGAAAAACTGTTTTTT.

Comments on this clonotype: A much larger clone is a single base away; this may be a read error. The chain has TRBV28 and TRBJ2-7; D gene unclear. The CDR3 has 12 amino acids. Germline-derived CDR1 and CDR2 are MDHEN and SYDVKM. Trimming took off 8 bases at V and 3 bases at J, with 11 bases between the two ends. The CDR3 DNA reads as TGTGCCAGCCGAGACACCCACTACGAGCAGTACTTC. This translates into CASRDTHYEQYF.

There are many counts of this clonotype. The J gene is TRBJ2-5, the V gene TRBV12-3 or TRBV12-4; TRBD1 agrees at 7 bases. J gave up 5 bases and V 1 base, and 10 bases lay outside the gene matches. CDR3 length equals 16 residues. CDR3 loop: CASSLGGKGAAETQYF. In DNA form, the CDR3 reads TGTGCCAGCAGTTTAGGTGGTAAGGGGGCCGCCGAGACCCAGTACTTC.

This clonotype was recorded at least ten times. The chain uses TRBV30 and TRBJ2-1; D uncertain. Trimming took 1 base from V and 8 from J, leaving 9 bases between them. This CDR3 is 12 amino acids long. The germline V gene encodes CDR1 GTSNPN and CDR2 SVGIG (reference sequence). The CDR3 here is CAWSGTWDEQFF. DNA for the CDR3: TGTGCCTGGAGTGGGACCTGGGATGAGCAGTTCTTC.

This clonotype was recorded once. The chain couples TRBV25-1 to TRBJ2-2; 9 positions agree with TRBD1. The trim removed 3 bases at V and 6 bases at J, leaving 5 bases unmatched. The CDR3 runs to 15 residues. Germline CDR1 MGHDK, CDR2 SYGVNS. DNA for the CDR3: TGTGCCAGCAGTGACGACAGGGGGTGGGCCGGGGAGCTGTTTTTT. This codes for CASSDDRGWAGELFF. Full variable domain (missing parts from reference TRBV25-1 and TRBJ2-2): EADIYQTPRYLVIGTGKKITLECSQTMGHDKMYWYQQDPGMELHLIHYSYGVNSTEKGDLSSESTVSRIRTEHFPLTLESARPSHTSQYLCASSDDRGWAGELFFGEGSRLTVL.

The chain uses TRBV2 and TRBJ1-2; a possible D gene is TRBD1 (5 bases). Germline-derived CDR1 and CDR2 are SNHLY and FYNNEI. This CDR3 is 14 amino acids long. Deletions cut 8 bases from V and 4 bases from J, with 17 bases between. The CDR3 nucleotides read TGTGCCAGCGTAGCGGGGGGGGGGACCTATGGCTACACCTTC. Its protein product is CASVAGGGTYGYTF.

The table lists this clonotype with many counts. The chain recombines TRBV19 with TRBJ1-1; possible D gene TRBD1, 6 bases. This CDR3 contains 13 residues. V lost 10 bases and J 6 bases, leaving 18 bases between the germline ends. Germline CDR1 is LNHDA and CDR2 is SQIVND (reference sequence). The CDR3 nucleotides are TGTGCCACAAATAACCCCGGGACATCTGAAGCTTTCTTT. This sequence encodes CATNNPGTSEAFF.

This clonotype was seen only a few times. The chain is built from TRBV19 and TRBJ1-2; the match to TRBD1 covers 8 bases. The V gene end was trimmed by 4 bases and the J gene end by 1 base; junction bases not matched to a gene: 14. The CDR3 spans 18 residues. Looked up from germline, CDR1 is LNHDA and CDR2 is SQIVND (reference sequence). The CDR3, as DNA: TGTGCCAGTAGTAGAAGAACCGGGACAGGCGTTAGTAACTATGGCTACACCTTC. Encoded protein: CASSRRTGTGVSNYGYTF.

There are a few counts of this clonotype. This rearrangement joins TRBV15 to TRBJ2-1; a possible D gene is TRBD2 (7 bases). The V and J ends lost 0 bases and 12 bases respectively, with 24 bases between them. The CDR3 runs 17 residues. CDR1 is LNHNV and CDR2 is YYDKDF in the germline V gene (reference sequence). Here the CDR3 reads CATSRDPAGASEGGQFF. DNA of the CDR3: TGTGCCACCAGCAGAGATCCCGCGGGAGCCTCAGAAGGGGGGCAGTTCTTC. Together with reference TRBV15 and TRBJ2-1, the CDR3 gives the full variable domain: DAMVIQNPRYQVTQFGKPVTLSCSQTLNHNVMYWYQQKSSQAPKLLFHYYDKDFNNEADTPDNFQSRRPNTSFCFLDIRSPGLGDTAMYLCATSRDPAGASEGGQFFGPGTRLTVL.

This clonotype occurred many times. The rearrangement links TRBV3-1 to TRBJ2-7, with 11 bases matching TRBD2. CDR3 length: 14 residues. With 4 bases clipped from V and 3 bases from J, the junction kept 2 bases outside the gene matches. Germline V CDR1 and CDR2: LGHDT, YNNKEL (reference sequence). DNA for the CDR3: TGTGCCAGCAGCCCTAGCGGGAGGCTCTACGAGCAGTACTTC. Translation gives CASSPSGRLYEQYF.

The chain has TRBV7-9 and TRBJ1-1; tentative D call: TRBD1 (6 bases). CDR3 length: 14 amino acids. Germline lookup yields CDR1 SEHNR and CDR2 FQNEAQ (reference sequence). The germline V and J ends were trimmed by 5 bases and 3 bases, with 13 bases remaining between them. The CDR3 DNA follows: TGTGCCAGCAGCGTCCAGACAGGAGACACTGAAGCTTTCTTT. This gives the protein CASSVQTGDTEAFF.

Comment on this clonotype: An end of the junction does not agree with germline; a read error may underlie this. The chain joins TRBV20-1 to TRBJ2-7; D not resolved. This CDR3 contains 12 residues. Germline V gene data show CDR1 as DFQATT and CDR2 as SNEGSKA (reference sequence). The CDR3 bases are TGCGGTGCTAAAGCCAAATACTACGAGCAGTACTTC. It is translated as CGAKAKYYEQYF.

This clonotype was recorded a few times. The V call is TRBV6-1, the J call TRBJ2-3, with D tentatively TRBD1 (6 bases). V was trimmed by 7 bases and J by 4 bases, leaving 18 bases between them. Germline CDR1 is MNHNS and CDR2 is SASEGT. This CDR3 has 15 amino acids. The chain's CDR3 is CASTQGPPRADTQYF. CDR3 nucleotide sequence: TGTGCCAGCACCCAGGGGCCACCACGGGCAGATACGCAGTATTTT.